The T cell receptor beta chain under discussion was sequenced for a study of shared clonotypes between healthy human individuals (dated by TCRdb to 2018 to 2020). Concerning the study at large: The cohort comprised two women and a few men aged 18 to 49 years. Per donor, three plates each were used for CD4 naive and CD4 memory, two for CD8 naive, and one for CD8 memory. The study deeply sequenced blood TCR repertoires of about 5 healthy adults to estimate repertoire size and the extent of clonotype sharing between individuals. To increase sequencing depth and limit assay-specific biases, different laboratories used diverse techniques to prepare libraries and sequence TCR repertoires. Leukapheresis yielded between about 0.94 and 10 billion PBMCs per donor. Summary of the overall study and its limitations: The genetic and exposure-history diversity represented was limited by the small number of donors. Compared with non-shared clonotypes, the clonotypes found in all four sorted-subset donors had higher generation probabilities. Sampling was restricted to blood, and TCR repertoires in tissues likely differ from the TCR repertoires found in blood. Incomplete sequencing was indicated by rarefaction of sorted-subset datasets, despite the large sequencing depth. Larger estimated clonotype richness was generally found for naive subsets than for memory subsets. Based on pairwise subsampling, the degree of clonotype sharing among donors was expected to be affected by sequencing depth. When several donors were compared, the shared fraction of clonotypes was 5% to 6.5% for naive CD4, 3.5% to 4% for naive CD8, about 2.5% for memory CD4, and roughly 0.43% for memory CD8.

TCR CDR3 regions were amplified from genomic DNA by multiplex PCR using the deep immunoSEQ assay. Genomic DNA extracted from each cell subset was distributed evenly over all wells of several immunoSEQ 96-well plates, and each plate served as one replicate. Each replicate PCR for sorted subsets received about 210 ng genomic DNA, equal to some 32,000 T cell genomes. Purified libraries were measured with a Qubit 3.0 fluorometer, size-checked on a Bioanalyzer 2100, and measured again with the KAPA Library Quantification kit. Every immunoSEQ 96-well plate was sequenced on a dedicated single-read 150-cycle Illumina NextSeq 550 flow cell. In the original analysis: The immunoSEQ output contained only junctional sequences without quality scores, so filtering could not match that applied to full-length reads. To assign V/J genes and CDR3, sequences were annotated using PyIR, a Python wrapper for IgBLAST v1.9, with IMGT germline references. Reads with weak V/J assignments (E-value above 1e-6), missing CDR3, stop codons, out-of-frame junctions, or ambiguous translated residues were removed. V3J clonotypes were defined as sequences sharing the same inferred V gene, J gene, and CDR3 amino acid sequence. To compute the percentage overlap between repertoires, the number of shared unique clonotypes was divided by the size of the smaller repertoire. Three approaches were used to assess repertoire richness: RTK rarefaction, the Chao1 estimator, and Recon v2.1 estimates of unobserved clonotypes. Generation probabilities were computed with OLGA for all TCRbeta clonotypes obtained by the gDNA method from four donors. Drawn from immuneACCESS, this table holds only the in-frame rearrangements with V and J called that TCRdb kept. Clones are partly lost; checked studies trace under half to an unresolved V gene and leave the rest unexplained. From that table come the V and J calls and clone size; the DNA was used to work out D and trimming. Recorded for this sample are 2 million to 2.5 million clones; around 92% of them occurred a single time. The ten largest clones capture 0.37% of the sample.

The donors were healthy, HIV-negative adults with no recently reported acute infections or vaccinations. Every donor was a Caucasian adult residing in Nashville, Tennessee, USA. CD4+ T cells were enriched by magnetic negative selection; naive cells were then positively selected on CD45RA, and the negative fraction formed the memory subset. Blood was obtained by leukapheresis, after which PBMCs were separated by Ficoll-Histopaque density gradient centrifugation and cryopreserved in liquid nitrogen vapor phase. Analytical flow cytometry was used to check the purity and quantity of every magnetically sorted T cell population. Genomic DNA was isolated from every sorted fraction and measured by UV absorbance on a Nanodrop 2000c. At the junction V is shortened by 6 bases and J by 2 bases, with 3 bases in between. Counted from cysteine to phenylalanine, this CDR3 has 11 amino acids. The retained sequence is limited to the CDR3, 33 bases, with the frame set at the first base. The germline V gene sets CDR1 to MDHEN and CDR2 to SYDVKM.

Remarks on this clone: Its antigen remains unidentified. The sample holds no much larger clone one base away, and base qualities are not on file. The same CDR3 is also encoded by other DNA sequences in this sample.

This sequence uses TRBV28 and TRBJ2-3, with no D gene named confidently. The receptor's source is a young man in good health. Some clones in this sample may be carry-over from other donors' samples. Material: naive CD4+ T cells from PBMCs. The cell subset or site label, read with the paper, signifies: CD45RA+ positively selected. The DNA reads as follows: TGTGCCAGCAGCGTCACAGATACGCAGTATTTT. Translated, it reads CASSVTDTQYF.